This T cell receptor (beta chain) was sequenced during a study of CD8+CD57+ T cells in acquired aplastic anemia. About the research overall: Sorting CD4+ and CD8+ cells gave DNA averaging approximately 3 ug. Healthy donors averaged around 10 million reads for CD4+ cells.

Study results and limitations: CD8+ Simpson's diversity showed no significant patient-control difference. Overlapping CD8+ CDR3 repertoires of patients and controls contained about 27 shared sequences.

Turning to this clonotype: Its specificity is unknown.

Losses at the gene ends were 2 bases for V and 2 bases for J; bases not matched to a gene: 4. The CDR3 is 15 amino acids. Template material for TCR beta VDJ and CDR3 profiling consisted of genomic DNA. TCRdb used MiXCR to reprocess the reads, holding one entry per CDR3 protein. The sample lists some 240,000 distinct CDR3 sequences, 34% occurring once. The origin of this receptor is a human donor in good health, serving as a control. The sample was sorted CD4+, CD8+, or CD8+CD57+ T cells (not recorded which) from PBMCs. J is TRBJ2-3 and V is TRBV12-3 or TRBV12-4; 7 nucleotides agree with TRBD2. CDR3 bases: TGTGCCAGCAGTTTATACCGGGAGGACACAGATACGCAGTATTTT. Encoded protein: CASSLYREDTDTQYF.